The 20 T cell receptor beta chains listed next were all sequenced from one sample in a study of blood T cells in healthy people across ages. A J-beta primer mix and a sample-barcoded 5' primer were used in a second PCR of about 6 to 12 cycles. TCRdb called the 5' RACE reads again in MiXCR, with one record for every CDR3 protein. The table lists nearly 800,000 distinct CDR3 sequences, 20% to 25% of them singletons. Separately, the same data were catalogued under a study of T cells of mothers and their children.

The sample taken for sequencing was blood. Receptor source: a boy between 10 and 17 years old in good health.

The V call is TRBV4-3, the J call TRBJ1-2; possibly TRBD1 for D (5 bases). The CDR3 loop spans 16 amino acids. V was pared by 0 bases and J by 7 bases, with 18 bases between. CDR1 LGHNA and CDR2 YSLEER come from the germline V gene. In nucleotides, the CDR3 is TGCGCCAGCAGCCAAGATCGGCAGACCCTTGGGGGTGGCTACACCTTC. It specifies CASSQDRQTLGGGYTF.

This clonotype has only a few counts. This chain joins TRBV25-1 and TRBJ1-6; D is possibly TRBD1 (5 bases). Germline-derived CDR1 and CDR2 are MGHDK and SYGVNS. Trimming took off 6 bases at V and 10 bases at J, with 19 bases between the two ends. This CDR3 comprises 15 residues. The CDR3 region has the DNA TGTGCCAGCAGAAACGTGGGGGGGGTTAGCTCACCCCTCCACTTT. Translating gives CASRNVGGVSSPLHF. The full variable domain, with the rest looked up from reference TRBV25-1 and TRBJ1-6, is EADIYQTPRYLVIGTGKKITLECSQTMGHDKMYWYQQDPGMELHLIHYSYGVNSTEKGDLSSESTVSRIRTEHFPLTLESARPSHTSQYLCASRNVGGVSSPLHFGNGTRLTVT.

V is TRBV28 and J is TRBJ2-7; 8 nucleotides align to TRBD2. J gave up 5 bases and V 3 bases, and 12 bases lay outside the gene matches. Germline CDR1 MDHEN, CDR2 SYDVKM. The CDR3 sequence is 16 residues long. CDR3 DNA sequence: TGTGCCAGCAGTTTGGTAGCGGGAACGTCCCTGAACGAGCAGTACTTC. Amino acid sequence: CASSLVAGTSLNEQYF.

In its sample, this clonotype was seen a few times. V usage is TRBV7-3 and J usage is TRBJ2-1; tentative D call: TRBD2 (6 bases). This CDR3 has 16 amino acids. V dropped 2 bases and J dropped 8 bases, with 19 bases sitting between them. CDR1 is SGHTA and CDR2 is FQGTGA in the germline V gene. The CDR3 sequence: CASSLVASVQTYEQFF. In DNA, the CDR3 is TGTGCCAGCAGCTTAGTGGCTAGCGTACAGACCTATGAGCAGTTCTTC.

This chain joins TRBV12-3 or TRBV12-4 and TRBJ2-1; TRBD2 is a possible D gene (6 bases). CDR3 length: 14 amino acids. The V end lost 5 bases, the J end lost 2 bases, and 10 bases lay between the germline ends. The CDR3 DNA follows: TGTGCCAGCAGTCGGGACTCAGCCTACAATGAGCAGTTCTTC. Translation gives CASSRDSAYNEQFF.

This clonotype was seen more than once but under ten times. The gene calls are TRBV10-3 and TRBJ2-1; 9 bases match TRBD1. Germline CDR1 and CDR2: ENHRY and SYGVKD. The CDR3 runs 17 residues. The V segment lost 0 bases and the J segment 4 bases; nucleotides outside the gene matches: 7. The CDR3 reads CAISESLGQGPYNEQFF. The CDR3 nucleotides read TGTGCCATCAGTGAGTCATTGGGACAGGGACCTTACAATGAGCAGTTCTTC.

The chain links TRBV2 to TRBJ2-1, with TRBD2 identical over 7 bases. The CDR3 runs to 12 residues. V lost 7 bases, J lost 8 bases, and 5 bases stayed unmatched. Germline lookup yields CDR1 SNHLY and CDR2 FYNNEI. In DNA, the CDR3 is TGTGCCAGCAAGGGCGGGGGTGATGAGCAGTTCTTC. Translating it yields CASKGGGDEQFF.

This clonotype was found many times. The CDR3 sequence is CASSFEGIGELFF. The CDR3 region has the DNA TGTGCCAGCAGTTTCGAGGGGATCGGGGAGCTGTTTTTT. The chain joins TRBV28 to TRBJ2-2, with D tentatively TRBD1 or TRBD2 (5 bases each). This CDR3 comprises 13 residues. Trimming took off 3 bases at V and 7 bases at J, with 9 bases between the two ends. Germline assignment: CDR1 MDHEN and CDR2 SYDVKM.

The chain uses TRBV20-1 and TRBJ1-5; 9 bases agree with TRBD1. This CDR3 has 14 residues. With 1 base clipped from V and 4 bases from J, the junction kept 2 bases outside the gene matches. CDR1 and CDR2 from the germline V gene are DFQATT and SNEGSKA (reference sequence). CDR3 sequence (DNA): TGCAGTGCTAGAGGAGGACAGGGGAATCAGCCCCAGCATTTT. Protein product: CSARGGQGNQPQHF.

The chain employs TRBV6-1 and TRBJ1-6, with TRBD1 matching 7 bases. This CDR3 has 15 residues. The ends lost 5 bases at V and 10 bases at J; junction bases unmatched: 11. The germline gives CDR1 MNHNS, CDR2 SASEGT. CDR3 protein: CASSPTGDPSSPLHF. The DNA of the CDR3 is TGTGCCAGCAGTCCTACAGGGGATCCCTCCTCACCCCTCCACTTT.

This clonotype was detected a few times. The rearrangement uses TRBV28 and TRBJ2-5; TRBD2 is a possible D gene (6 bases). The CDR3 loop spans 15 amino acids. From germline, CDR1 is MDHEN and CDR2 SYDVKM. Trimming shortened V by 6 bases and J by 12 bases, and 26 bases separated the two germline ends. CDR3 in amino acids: CASSVPGGLEASKYF. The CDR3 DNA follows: TGTGCCAGCAGCGTCCCCGGAGGGTTGGAAGCCTCCAAGTACTTC.

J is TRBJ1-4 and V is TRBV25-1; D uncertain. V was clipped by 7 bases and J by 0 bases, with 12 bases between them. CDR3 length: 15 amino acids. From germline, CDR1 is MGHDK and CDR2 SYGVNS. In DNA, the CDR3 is TGTGCCAGCACCCTAGGCCGTGCAACTAATGAAAAACTGTTTTTT. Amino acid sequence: CASTLGRATNEKLFF.

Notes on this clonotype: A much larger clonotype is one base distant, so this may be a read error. This CDR3 is CTSSQGGTEDNEQFF. The CDR3, as DNA: TGCACCAGCAGCCAAGGCGGGACAGAAGACAATGAGCAGTTCTTC. The V call is TRBV4-3, the J call TRBJ2-1; TRBD1 is a possible D gene (7 bases). The V gene's germline CDR1 is LGHNA and CDR2 YSLEER. This CDR3 comprises 15 residues.

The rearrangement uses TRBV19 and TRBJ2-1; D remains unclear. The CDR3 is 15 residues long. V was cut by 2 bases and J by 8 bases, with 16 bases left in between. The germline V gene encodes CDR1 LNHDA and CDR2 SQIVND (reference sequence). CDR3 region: CASSIPLRDEDEQFF. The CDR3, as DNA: TGTGCCAGTAGTATACCCCTAAGGGATGAGGATGAGCAGTTCTTC.

The CDR3 sequence is CASSSTGGYNEQFF. The CDR3 DNA sequence: TGTGCCAGCAGTTCGACAGGGGGGTACAATGAGCAGTTCTTC. V usage is TRBV28 and J usage is TRBJ2-1; 9 positions match TRBD1. Germline CDR1 and CDR2: MDHEN and SYDVKM. The CDR3 is 14 residues long. V lost 4 bases to trimming and J lost 4 bases; unmatched junction nucleotides: 2.

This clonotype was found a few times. CDR3 region: CASSIMGTGVHEQFF. CDR3 coding DNA: TGTGCCAGTAGTATCATGGGGACAGGGGTCCATGAGCAGTTCTTC. The rearrangement links TRBV19 to TRBJ2-1, with TRBD1 matching 10 bases. This CDR3 contains 15 residues. Germline V gene data show CDR1 as LNHDA and CDR2 as SQIVND (reference sequence). Unmatched junction bases numbered 7, after V lost 3 bases and J lost 8 bases.

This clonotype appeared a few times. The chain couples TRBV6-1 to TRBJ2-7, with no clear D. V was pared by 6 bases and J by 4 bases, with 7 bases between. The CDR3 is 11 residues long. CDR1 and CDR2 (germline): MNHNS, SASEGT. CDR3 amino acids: CASRLLYEQYF. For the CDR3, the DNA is TGTGCCAGCAGATTACTTTACGAGCAGTACTTC.

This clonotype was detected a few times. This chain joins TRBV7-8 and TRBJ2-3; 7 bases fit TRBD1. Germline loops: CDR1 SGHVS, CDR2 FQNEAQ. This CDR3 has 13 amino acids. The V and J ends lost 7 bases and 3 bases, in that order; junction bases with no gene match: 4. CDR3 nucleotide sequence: TGTGCCAGCACCCTGGGACAGACAGATACGCAGTATTTT. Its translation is CASTLGQTDTQYF.

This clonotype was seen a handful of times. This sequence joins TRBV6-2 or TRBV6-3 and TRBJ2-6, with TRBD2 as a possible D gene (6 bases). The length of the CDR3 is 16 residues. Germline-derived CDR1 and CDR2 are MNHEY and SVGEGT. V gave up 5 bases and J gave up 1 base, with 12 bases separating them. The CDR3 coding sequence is TGTGCCAGCAGTCACCAAGGGAGGTCTGGGGCCAACGTCCTGACTTTC. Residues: CASSHQGRSGANVLTF.

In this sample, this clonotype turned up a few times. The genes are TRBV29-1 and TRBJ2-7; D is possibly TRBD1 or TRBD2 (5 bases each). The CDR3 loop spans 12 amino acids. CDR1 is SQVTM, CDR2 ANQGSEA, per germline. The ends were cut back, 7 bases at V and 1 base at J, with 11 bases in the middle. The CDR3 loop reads CSAAGGSYEQYF. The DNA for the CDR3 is TGCAGCGCCGCTGGGGGATCCTACGAGCAGTACTTC.